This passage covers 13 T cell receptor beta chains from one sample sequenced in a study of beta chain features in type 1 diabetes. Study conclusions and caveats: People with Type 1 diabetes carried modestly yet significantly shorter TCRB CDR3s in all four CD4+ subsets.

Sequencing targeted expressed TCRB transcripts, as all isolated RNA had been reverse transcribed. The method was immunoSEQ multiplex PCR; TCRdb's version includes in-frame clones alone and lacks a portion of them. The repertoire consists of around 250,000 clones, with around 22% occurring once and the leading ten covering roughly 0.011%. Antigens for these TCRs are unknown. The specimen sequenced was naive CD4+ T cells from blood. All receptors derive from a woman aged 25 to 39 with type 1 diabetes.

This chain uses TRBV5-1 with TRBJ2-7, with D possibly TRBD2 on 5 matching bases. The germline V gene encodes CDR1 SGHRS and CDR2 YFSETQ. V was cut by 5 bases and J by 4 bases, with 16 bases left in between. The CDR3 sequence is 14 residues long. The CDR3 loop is CASRREPARYEQYF. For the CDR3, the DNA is TGCGCCAGCAGGAGGGAACCAGCCAGATACGAGCAGTACTTC.

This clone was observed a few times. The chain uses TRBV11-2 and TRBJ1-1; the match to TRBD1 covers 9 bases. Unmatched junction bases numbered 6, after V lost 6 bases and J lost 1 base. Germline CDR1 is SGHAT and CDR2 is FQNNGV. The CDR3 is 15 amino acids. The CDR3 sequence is CASRRNRGRNTEAFF. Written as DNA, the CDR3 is TGTGCCAGCAGACGAAACAGGGGGCGGAACACTGAAGCTTTCTTT.

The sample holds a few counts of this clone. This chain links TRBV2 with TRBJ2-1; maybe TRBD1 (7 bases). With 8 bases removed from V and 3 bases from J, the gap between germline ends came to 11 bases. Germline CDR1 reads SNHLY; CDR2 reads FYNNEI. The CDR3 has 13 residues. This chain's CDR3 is CASLQGGYNEQFF. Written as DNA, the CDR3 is TGTGCCAGCCTTCAGGGGGGCTACAATGAGCAGTTCTTC.

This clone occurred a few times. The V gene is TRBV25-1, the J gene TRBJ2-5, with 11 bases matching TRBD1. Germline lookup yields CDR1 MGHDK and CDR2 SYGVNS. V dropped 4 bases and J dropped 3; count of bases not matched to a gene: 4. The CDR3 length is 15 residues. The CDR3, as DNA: TGTGCCAGCAGTGCTCCGGGACAGGGGGAAGAGACCCAGTACTTC. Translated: CASSAPGQGEETQYF.

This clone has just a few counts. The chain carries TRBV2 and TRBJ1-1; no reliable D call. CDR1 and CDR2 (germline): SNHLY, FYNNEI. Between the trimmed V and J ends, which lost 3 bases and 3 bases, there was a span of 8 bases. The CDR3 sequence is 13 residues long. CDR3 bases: TGTGCCAGCAGTGACGCCTGGCACACTGAAGCTTTCTTT. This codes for CASSDAWHTEAFF.

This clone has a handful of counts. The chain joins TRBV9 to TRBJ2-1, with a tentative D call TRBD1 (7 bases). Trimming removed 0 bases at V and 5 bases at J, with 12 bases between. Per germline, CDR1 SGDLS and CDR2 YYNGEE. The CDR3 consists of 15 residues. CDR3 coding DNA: TGTGCCAGCAGCGTAGCGGGGGACAGAAACAATGAGCAGTTCTTC. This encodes CASSVAGDRNNEQFF.

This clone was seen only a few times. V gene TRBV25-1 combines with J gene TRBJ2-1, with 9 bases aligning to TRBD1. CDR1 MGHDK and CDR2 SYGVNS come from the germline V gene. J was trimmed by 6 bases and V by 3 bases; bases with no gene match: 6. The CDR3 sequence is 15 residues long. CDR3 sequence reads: CASSDPGQGGNEQFF. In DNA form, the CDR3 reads TGTGCCAGCAGTGACCCGGGACAGGGCGGCAATGAGCAGTTCTTC.

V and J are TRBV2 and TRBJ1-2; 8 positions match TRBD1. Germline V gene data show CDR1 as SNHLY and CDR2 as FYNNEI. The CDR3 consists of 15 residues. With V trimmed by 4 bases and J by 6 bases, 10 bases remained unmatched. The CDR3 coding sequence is TGTGCCAGCAGTGCCCTAACAGGGGGAGCCGATGGCTACACCTTC. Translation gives CASSALTGGADGYTF.

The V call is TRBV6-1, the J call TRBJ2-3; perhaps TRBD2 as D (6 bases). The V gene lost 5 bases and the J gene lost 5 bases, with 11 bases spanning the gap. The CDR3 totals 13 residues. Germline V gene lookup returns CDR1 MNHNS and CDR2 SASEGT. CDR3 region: CASSWDFRDTQYF. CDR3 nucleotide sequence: TGTGCCAGCAGTTGGGACTTTCGAGATACGCAGTATTTT.

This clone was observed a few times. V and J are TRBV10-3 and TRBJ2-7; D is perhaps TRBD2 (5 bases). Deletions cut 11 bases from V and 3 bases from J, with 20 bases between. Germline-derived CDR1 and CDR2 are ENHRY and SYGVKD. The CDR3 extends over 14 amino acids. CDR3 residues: CAAPPMTGFYEQYF. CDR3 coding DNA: TGTGCCGCCCCCCCGATGACGGGGTTCTACGAGCAGTACTTC.

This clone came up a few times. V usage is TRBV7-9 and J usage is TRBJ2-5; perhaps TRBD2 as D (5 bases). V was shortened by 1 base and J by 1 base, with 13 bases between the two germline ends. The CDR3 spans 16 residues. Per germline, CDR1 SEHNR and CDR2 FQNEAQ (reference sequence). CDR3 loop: CASSLEWQRLQETQYF. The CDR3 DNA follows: TGTGCCAGCAGCTTAGAGTGGCAGCGGCTCCAAGAGACCCAGTACTTC.

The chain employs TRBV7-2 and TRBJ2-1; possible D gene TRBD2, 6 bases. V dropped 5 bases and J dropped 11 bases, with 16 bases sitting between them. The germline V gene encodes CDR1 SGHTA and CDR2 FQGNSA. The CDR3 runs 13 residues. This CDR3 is CASSPQSGDKQFF. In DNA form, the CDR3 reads TGTGCCAGCAGCCCCCAATCGGGAGACAAGCAGTTCTTC.

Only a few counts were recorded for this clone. This chain's CDR3 is CASSVLRPYDRLAYEQYF. In DNA, the CDR3 is TGCGCCAGCAGCGTCTTGCGACCGTATGACAGGCTTGCCTACGAGCAGTACTTC. The chain carries TRBV5-1 and TRBJ2-7, with D possibly matching TRBD1 (6 bases). The V gene's germline CDR1 is SGHRS and CDR2 YFSETQ. The CDR3 has 18 residues. The ends were cut back, 4 bases at V and 2 bases at J, with 25 bases in the middle.